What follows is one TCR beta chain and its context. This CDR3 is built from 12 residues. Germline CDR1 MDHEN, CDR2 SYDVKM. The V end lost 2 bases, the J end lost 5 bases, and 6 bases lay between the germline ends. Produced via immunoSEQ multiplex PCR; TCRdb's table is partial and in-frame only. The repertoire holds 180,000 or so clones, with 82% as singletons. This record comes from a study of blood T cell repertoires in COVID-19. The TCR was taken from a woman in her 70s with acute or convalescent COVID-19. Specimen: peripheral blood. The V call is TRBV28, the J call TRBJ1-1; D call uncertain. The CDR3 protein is CASSLEGTEAFF. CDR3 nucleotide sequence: TGTGCCAGCAGTTTAGAGGGAACTGAAGCTTTCTTT.